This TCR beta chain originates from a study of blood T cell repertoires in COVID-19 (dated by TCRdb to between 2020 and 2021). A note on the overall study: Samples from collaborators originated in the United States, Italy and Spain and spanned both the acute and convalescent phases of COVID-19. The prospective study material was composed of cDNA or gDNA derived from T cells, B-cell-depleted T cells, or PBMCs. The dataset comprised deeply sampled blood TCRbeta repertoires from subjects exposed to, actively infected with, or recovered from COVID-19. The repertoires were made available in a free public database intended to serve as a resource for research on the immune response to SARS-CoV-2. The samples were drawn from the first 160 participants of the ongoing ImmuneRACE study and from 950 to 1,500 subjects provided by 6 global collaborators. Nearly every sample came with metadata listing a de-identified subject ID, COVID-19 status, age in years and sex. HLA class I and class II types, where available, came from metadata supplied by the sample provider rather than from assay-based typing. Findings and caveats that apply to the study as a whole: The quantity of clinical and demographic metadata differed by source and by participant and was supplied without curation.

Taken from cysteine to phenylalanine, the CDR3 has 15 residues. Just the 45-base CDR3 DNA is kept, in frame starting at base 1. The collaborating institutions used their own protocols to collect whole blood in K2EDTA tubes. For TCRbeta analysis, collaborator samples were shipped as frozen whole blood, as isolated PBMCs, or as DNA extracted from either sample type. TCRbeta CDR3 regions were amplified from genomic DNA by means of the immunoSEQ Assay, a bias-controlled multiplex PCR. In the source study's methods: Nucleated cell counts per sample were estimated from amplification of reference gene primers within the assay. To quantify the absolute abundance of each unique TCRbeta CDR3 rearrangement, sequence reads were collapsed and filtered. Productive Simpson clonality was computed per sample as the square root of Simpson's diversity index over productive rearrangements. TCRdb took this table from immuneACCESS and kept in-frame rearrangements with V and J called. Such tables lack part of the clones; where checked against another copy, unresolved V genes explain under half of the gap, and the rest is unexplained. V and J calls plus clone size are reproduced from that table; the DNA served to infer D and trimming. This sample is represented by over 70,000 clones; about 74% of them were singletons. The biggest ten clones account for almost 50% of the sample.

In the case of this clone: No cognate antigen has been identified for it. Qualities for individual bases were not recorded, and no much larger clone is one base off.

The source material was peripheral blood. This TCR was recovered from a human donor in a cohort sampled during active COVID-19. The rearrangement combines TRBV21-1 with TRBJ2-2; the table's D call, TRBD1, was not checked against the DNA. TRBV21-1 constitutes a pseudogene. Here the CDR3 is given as CASRPAGWNTGELFF. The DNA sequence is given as TGTGCCAGCCGTCCGGCAGGATGGAACACCGGGGAGCTGTTTTTT.